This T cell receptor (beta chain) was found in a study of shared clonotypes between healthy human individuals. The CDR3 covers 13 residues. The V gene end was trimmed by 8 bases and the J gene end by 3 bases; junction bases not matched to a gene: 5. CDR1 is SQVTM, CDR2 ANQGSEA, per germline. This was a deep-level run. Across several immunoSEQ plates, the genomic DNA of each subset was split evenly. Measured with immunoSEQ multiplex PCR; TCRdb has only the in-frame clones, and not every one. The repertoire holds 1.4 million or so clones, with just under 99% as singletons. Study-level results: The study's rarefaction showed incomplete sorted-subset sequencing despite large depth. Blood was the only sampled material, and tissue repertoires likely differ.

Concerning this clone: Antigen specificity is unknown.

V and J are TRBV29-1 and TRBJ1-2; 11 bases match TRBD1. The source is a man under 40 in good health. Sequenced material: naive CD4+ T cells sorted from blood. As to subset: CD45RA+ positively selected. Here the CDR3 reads CSTGQGAHYGYTF. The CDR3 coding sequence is TGCAGCACCGGACAGGGGGCCCACTATGGCTACACCTTC.